The T cell receptor beta chain described here comes from a study of graft-versus-host responses after intestinal transplantation. Study at large: Every recipient underwent anti-thymocyte globulin induction, then tacrolimus and steroids for approximately three years. Broader study findings: Recipient bone marrow held GvH clones, some seen earlier in ileum or blood. The presence of high graft-versus-host to host-versus-graft clonal ratios in allografts characterized patients with graft-donor T cell macrochimerism.

With 8 bases removed from V and 1 base from J, the gap between germline ends came to 9 bases. The CDR3 length is 13 residues. Per germline, CDR1 MNHNY and CDR2 SVGAGI (reference sequence). CD3+CD4+ and CD3+CD8+ responders that were proliferating and CFSE-low were sorted post-reaction. This table comes from immunoSEQ multiplex PCR, and its TCRdb copy is limited to in-frame clones, with some not included. Among around 25,000 clones, around two fifths were seen once, and the ten largest hold under 0.8%. There are a few counts of this clone. This chain uses TRBV6-6 with TRBJ1-3; maybe TRBD1 (6 bases). The sample in question was alloreactive CD4+ T cells from a mixed lymphocyte reaction culture, obtained before intestinal transplant. Documented subset: CFSE-low proliferating T cells sorted from roughly six-day pre-transplant mixed lymphocyte reaction (GvH or HvG direction). The TCR was taken from a human patient who received an intestinal transplant. Written as DNA, the CDR3 is TGTGCCAGCCACAGGGTATCTGGAAACACCATATATTTT. The encoded protein is CASHRVSGNTIYF.